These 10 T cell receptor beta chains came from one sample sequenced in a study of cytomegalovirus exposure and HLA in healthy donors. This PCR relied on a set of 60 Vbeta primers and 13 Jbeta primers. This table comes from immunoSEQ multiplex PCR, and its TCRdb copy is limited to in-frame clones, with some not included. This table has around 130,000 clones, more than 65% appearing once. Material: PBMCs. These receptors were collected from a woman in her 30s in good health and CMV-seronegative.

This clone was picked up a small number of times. CDR3 in DNA: TGTGCCAGCAGCATGCGACAGGGAGTAACGGAGGATACGCAGTATTTT. Protein sequence: CASSMRQGVTEDTQYF. This chain joins TRBV11-3 and TRBJ2-3; 7 bases are a match to TRBD1. The CDR3 contains 16 residues. Germline CDR1 reads SGHNT; CDR2 reads YENEEA. V lost 5 bases and J lost 6; bases outside the gene matches: 14.

CDR3 nucleotides: TGTGCCAGCAGCTTAGGGGGTAGGGACAGGGGGCTCGGCTACAATGAGCAGTTCTTC. Protein: CASSLGGRDRGLGYNEQFF. This chain links TRBV11-3 with TRBJ2-1; 12 bases agree with TRBD1. The V gene end was trimmed by 1 base and the J gene end by 3 bases; junction bases not matched to a gene: 10. The CDR3 spans 19 residues. Germline values: CDR1 SGHNT, CDR2 YENEEA.

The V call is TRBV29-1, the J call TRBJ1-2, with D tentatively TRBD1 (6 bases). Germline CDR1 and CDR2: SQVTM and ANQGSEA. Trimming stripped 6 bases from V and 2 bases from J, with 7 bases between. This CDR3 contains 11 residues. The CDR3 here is CSVQGNYGYTF. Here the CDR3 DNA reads TGCAGCGTCCAGGGGAACTATGGCTACACCTTC.

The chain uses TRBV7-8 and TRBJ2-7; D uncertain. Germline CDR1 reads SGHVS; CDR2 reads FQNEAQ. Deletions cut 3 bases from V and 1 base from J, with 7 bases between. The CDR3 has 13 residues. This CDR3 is CASSLFTSYEQYF. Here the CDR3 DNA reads TGTGCCAGCAGCTTGTTTACTTCCTACGAGCAGTACTTC. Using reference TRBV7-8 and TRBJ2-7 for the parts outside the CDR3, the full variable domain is GAGVSQSPRYKVAKRGQDVALRCDPISGHVSLFWYQQALGQGPEFLTYFQNEAQLDKSGLPSDRFFAERPEGSVSTLKIQRTQQEDSAVYLCASSLFTSYEQYFGPGTRLTVT.

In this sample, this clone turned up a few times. The CDR3 here is CASSQDRDGPYEQYF. The CDR3 DNA sequence: TGTGCCAGCAGTCAAGACAGGGACGGTCCCTACGAGCAGTACTTC. This chain joins TRBV28 and TRBJ2-7; 7 nucleotides align to TRBD1. V gave up 5 bases and J gave up 2 bases; unmatched junction bases: 9. CDR3 length: 15 residues. The V gene's germline CDR1 is MDHEN and CDR2 SYDVKM. Supplemented by reference TRBV28 and TRBJ2-7, the full variable domain reads DVKVTQSSRYLVKRTGEKVFLECVQDMDHENMFWYRQDPGLGLRLIYFSYDVKMKEKGDIPEGYSVSREKKERFSLILESASTNQTSMYLCASSQDRDGPYEQYFGPGTRLTVT.

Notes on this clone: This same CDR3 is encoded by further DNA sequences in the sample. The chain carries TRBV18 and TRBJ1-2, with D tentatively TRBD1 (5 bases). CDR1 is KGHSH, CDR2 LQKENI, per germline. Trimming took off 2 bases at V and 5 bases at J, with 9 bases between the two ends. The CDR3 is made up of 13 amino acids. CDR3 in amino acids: CASSPGGDYGYTF. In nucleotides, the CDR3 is TGTGCCAGCTCACCAGGGGGGGATTATGGCTACACCTTC.

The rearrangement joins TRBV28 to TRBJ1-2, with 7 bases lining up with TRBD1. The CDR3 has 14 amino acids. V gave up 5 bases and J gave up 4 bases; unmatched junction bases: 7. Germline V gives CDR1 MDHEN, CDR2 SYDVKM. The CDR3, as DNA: TGTGCCAGCAGTCCCTCCGGGACAGCCTATGGCTACACCTTC. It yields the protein CASSPSGTAYGYTF.

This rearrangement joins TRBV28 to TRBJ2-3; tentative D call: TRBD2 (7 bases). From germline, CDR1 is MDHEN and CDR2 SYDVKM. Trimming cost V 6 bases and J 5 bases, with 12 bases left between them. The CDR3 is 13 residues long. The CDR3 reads CASSGGQGDTQYF. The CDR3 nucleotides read TGTGCCAGCAGCGGGGGGCAAGGAGATACGCAGTATTTT. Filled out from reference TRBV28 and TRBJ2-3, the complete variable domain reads DVKVTQSSRYLVKRTGEKVFLECVQDMDHENMFWYRQDPGLGLRLIYFSYDVKMKEKGDIPEGYSVSREKKERFSLILESASTNQTSMYLCASSGGQGDTQYFGPGTRLTVL.

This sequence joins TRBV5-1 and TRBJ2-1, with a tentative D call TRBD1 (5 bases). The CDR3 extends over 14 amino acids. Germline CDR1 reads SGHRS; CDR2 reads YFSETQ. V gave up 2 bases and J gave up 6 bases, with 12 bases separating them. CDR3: CASSLGQSVNEQFF. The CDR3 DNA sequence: TGCGCCAGCAGCTTAGGACAAAGTGTCAATGAGCAGTTCTTC.

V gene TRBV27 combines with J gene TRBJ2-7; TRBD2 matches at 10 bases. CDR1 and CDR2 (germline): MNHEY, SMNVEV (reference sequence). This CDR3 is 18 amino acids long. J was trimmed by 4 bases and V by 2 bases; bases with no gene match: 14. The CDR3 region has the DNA TGTGCCAGCAGTTTACGTTCTAGCGGGAGTCTCCCCCTTTACGAGCAGTACTTC. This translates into CASSLRSSGSLPLYEQYF.